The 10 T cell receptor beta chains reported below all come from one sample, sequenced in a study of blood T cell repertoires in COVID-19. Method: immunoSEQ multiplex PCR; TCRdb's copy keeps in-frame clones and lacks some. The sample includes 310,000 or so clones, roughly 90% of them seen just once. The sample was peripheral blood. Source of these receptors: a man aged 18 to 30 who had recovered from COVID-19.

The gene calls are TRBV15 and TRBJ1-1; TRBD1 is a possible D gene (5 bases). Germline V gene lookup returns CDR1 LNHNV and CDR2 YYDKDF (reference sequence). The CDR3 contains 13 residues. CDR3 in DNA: TGTGTCGCAGCCCAGGGAATGGGGACTGAAGCTTTCTTT. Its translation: CVAAQGMGTEAFF.

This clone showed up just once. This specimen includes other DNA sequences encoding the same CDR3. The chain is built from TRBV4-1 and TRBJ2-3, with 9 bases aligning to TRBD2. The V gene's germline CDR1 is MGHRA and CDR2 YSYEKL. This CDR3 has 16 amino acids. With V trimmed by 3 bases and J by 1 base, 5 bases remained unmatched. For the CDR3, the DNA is TGCGCCAGCAGCCACCCGGGCGGGGGGGGCACAGATACGCAGTATTTT. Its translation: CASSHPGGGGTDTQYF.

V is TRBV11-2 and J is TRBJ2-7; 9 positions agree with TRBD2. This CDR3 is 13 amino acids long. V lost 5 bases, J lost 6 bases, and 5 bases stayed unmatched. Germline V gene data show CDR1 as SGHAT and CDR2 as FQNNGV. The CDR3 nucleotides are TGTGCCAGCAGCCAGGGACTAGCCGGCGAGCAGTACTTC. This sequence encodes CASSQGLAGEQYF.

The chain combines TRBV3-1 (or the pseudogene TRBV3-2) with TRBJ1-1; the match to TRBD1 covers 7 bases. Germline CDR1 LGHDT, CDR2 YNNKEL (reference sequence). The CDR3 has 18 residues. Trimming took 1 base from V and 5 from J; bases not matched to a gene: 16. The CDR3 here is CASSQVPFNQGVGTEAFF. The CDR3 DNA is TGTGCCAGCAGCCAAGTCCCTTTCAACCAGGGGGTGGGTACTGAAGCTTTCTTT.

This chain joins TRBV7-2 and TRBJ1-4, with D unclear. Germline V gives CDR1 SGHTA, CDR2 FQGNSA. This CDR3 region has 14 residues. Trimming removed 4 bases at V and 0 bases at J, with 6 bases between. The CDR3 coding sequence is TGTGCCAGCAGCTCTCTAGCAACTAATGAAAAACTGTTTTTT. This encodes CASSSLATNEKLFF.

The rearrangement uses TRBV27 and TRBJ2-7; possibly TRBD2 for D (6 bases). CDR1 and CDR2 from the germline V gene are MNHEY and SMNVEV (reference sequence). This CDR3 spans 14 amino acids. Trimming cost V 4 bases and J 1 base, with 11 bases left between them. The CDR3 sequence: CASSSRGFSYEQYF. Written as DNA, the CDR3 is TGTGCCAGCAGTTCTCGGGGGTTTTCCTACGAGCAGTACTTC.

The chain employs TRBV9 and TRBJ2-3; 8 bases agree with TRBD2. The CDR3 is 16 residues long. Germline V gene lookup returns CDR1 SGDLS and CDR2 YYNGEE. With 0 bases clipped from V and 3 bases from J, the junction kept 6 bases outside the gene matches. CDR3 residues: CASSVGMGGRTDTQYF. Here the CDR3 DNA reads TGTGCCAGCAGCGTAGGAATGGGCGGGAGGACAGATACGCAGTATTTT.

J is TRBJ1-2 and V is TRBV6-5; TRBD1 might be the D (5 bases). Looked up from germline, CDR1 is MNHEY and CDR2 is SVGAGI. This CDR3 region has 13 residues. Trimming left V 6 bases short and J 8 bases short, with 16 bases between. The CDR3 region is CASRTGTGGGYTF. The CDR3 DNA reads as TGTGCCAGCAGGACCGGGACGGGAGGGGGCTACACCTTC.

The CDR3 DNA reads as TGCAGTGCTAGTGGCCTAGCGGGAGGAAAAGAATACGAGCAGTACTTC. Translated, it gives CSASGLAGGKEYEQYF. This chain connects TRBV20-1 to TRBJ2-7; 11 nucleotides agree with TRBD2. This CDR3 has 16 amino acids. Trimming removed 3 bases from V and 4 bases from J; junction bases left unmatched: 11. Per germline, CDR1 DFQATT and CDR2 SNEGSKA (reference sequence).

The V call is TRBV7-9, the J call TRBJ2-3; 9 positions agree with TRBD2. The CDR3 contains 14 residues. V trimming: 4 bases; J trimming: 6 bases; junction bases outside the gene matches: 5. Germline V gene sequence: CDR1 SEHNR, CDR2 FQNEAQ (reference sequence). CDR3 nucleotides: TGTGCCAGCAGCTCGGCGGGGGGGCTGGATACGCAGTATTTT. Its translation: CASSSAGGLDTQYF.